This T cell receptor (beta chain) was captured by sequencing in a study of T-cell memory formation after mild COVID-19. TCRdb analysed the 5' RACE reads with MiXCR anew, one entry per CDR3 protein. Counted here are about 140,000 distinct CDR3 sequences, approximately 6% occurring once; the ten biggest clones make up around 1.9%. This clonotype was recorded many times. This clonotype originated in an adult woman who had mild COVID-19 (a few samples of this study predate the infection). Cell type and time point are not known. Sequencing was carried out using PBMCs or a T cell subset sorted from them (not recorded which).

The CDR3 region is CASSLLAGGFNEQFF. The CDR3 nucleotides are TGTGCCAGCAGCTTACTAGCGGGGGGTTTCAATGAGCAGTTCTTC. This chain links TRBV7-2 with TRBJ2-1; 11 bases map to TRBD2. J lost 6 bases, V lost 2 bases, and 3 bases had no gene match. Germline CDR1 and CDR2: SGHTA and FQGNSA. The CDR3 spans 15 residues. Full variable domain (outside the CDR3, taken from reference TRBV7-2 and TRBJ2-1): GAGVSQSPSNKVTEKGKDVELRCDPISGHTALYWYRQSLGQGLEFLIYFQGNSAPDKSGLPSDRFSAERTGGSVSTLTIQRTQQEDSAVYLCASSLLAGGFNEQFFGPGTRLTVL.